This T cell receptor beta chain was captured by sequencing in a study of beta chain features in type 1 diabetes. Turning to the study itself: Across the samples, more than 85 million sorted cells were examined in total.

About this clone itself: Its matching antigen is unknown.

Of the isolated RNA, all was reverse transcribed, and so the sequenced material was expressed TCRB transcripts. Generated by immunoSEQ multiplex PCR, the TCRdb table keeps only in-frame clones and is missing some. This table has about 290,000 clones, under 8.5% appearing once. Germline CDR1 is SGHTA and CDR2 is FQGTGA. V was clipped by 4 bases and J by 9 bases, with 14 bases between them. The length of the CDR3 is 13 residues. Findings of the study overall: The study found fewer insertions and more deletions at VDJ junctions in type 1 diabetes patients. Compared with healthy donors, patients appeared to share more similar naive, central memory and regulatory TCRB repertoires. Researchers could not determine here whether HLA type influences TCRB rearrangement.

The V call is TRBV7-3, the J call TRBJ2-3, with D perhaps matching TRBD2 (6 bases). The material sequenced was central memory CD4+ T cells from blood. This TCR derives from a woman in her late teens or twenties in good health. Written as DNA, the CDR3 is TGTGCCAGCAGCTCGGACTACGTAGGGACGCAGTATTTT. It is translated as CASSSDYVGTQYF.